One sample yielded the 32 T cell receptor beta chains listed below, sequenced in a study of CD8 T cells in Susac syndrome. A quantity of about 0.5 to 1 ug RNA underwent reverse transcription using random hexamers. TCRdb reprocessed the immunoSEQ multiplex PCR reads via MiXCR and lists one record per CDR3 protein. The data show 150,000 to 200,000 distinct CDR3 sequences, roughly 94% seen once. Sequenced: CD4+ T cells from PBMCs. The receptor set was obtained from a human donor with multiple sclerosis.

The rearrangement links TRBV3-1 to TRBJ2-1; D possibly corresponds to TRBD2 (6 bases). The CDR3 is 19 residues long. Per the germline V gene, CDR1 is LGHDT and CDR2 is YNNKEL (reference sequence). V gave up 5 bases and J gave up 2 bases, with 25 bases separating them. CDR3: CASSSNTPGRGVAYNEQFF. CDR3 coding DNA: TGTGCCAGCAGCTCAAACACCCCTGGGCGCGGGGTCGCCTACAATGAGCAGTTCTTC.

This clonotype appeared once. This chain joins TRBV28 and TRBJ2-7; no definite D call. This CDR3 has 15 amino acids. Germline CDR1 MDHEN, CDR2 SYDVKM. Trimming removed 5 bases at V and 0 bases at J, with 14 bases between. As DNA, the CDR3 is TGTGCCAGCAGTCAGCGCGGCAGGTCCTCCTACGAGCAGTACTTC. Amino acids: CASSQRGRSSYEQYF.

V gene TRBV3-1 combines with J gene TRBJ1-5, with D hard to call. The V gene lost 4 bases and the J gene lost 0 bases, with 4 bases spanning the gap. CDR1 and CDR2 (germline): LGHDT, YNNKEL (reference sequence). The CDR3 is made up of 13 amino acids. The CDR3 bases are TGTGCCAGCAGCCTACTTAGCAATCAGCCCCAGCATTTT. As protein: CASSLLSNQPQHF.

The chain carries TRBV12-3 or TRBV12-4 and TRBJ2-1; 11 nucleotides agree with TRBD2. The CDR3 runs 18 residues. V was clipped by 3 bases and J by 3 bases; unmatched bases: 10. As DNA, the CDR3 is TGTGCCAGCAGTTTTGGCCGGTTGGGACTAGCGGACTACAATGAGCAGTTCTTC. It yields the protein CASSFGRLGLADYNEQFF.

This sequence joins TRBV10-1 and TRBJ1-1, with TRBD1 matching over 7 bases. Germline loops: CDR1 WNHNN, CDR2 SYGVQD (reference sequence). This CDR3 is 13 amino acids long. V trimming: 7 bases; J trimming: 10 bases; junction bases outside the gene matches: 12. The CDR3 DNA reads TGCGCCAGCAACAACGACAGGGCCAGGGCAGCTTTCTTT. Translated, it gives CASNNDRARAAFF.

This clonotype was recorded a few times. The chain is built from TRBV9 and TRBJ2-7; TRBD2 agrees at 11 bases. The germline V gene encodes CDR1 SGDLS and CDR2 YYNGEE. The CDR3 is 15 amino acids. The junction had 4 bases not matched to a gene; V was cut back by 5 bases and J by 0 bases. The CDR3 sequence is CASSQTSGSSYEQYF. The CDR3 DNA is TGTGCCAGCAGTCAAACTAGCGGGAGCTCCTACGAGCAGTACTTC.

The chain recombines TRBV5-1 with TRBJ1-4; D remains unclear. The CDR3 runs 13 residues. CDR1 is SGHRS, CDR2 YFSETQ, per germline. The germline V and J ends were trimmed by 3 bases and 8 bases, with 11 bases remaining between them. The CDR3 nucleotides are TGCGCCAGCAGCTATGCCGGGGTGGAAAAACTGTTTTTT. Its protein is CASSYAGVEKLFF. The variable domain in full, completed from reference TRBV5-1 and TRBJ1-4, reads KAGVTQTPRYLIKTRGQQVTLSCSPISGHRSVSWYQQTPGQGLQFLFEYFSETQRNKGNFPGRFSGRQFSNSRSEMNVSTLELGDSALYLCASSYAGVEKLFFGSGTQLSVL.

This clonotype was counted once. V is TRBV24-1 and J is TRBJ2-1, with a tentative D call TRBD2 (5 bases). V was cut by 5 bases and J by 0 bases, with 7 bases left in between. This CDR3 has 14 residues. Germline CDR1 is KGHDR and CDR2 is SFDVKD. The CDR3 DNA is TGTGCCACCAGTGGCACTAGCTCCTACAATGAGCAGTTCTTC. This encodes CATSGTSSYNEQFF.

The CDR3 is CASRTSGPYEQYF. The CDR3 DNA reads TGTGCCAGCAGGACTAGCGGGCCTTACGAGCAGTACTTC. The gene calls are TRBV28 and TRBJ2-7, with 10 positions matching TRBD2. In germline, CDR1 is MDHEN, CDR2 SYDVKM. The CDR3 is made up of 13 amino acids. V gave up 6 bases and J gave up 4 bases; unmatched junction bases: 3.

The CDR3 region has the DNA TGTGCCAGCAGCTTAACCGCGGATTCGGTTGCAGAGACCCAGTACTTC. Translating gives CASSLTADSVAETQYF. This chain joins TRBV7-3 and TRBJ2-5; D remains ambiguous. With 0 bases removed from V and 4 bases from J, the gap between germline ends came to 15 bases. CDR3 length: 16 residues. CDR1 and CDR2 (germline): SGHTA, FQGTGA.

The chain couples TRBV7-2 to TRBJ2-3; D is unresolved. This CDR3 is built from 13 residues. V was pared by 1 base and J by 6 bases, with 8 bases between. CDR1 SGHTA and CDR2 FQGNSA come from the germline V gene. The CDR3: CASSLGMDDTQYF. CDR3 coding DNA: TGTGCCAGCAGCTTAGGGATGGATGATACGCAGTATTTT.

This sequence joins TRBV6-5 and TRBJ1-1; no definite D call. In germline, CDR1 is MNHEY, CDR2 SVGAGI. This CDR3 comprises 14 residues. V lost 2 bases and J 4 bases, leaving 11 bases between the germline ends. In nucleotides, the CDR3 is TGTGCCAGCAGTTACGGTCCGCGGGCCACTGAAGCTTTCTTT. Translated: CASSYGPRATEAFF.

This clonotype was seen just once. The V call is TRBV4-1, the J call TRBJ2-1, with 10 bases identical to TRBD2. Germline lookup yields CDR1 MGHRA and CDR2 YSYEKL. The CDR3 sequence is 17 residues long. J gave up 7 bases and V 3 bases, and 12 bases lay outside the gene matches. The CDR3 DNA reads TGCGCCAGCAGCCACGGGACCCTAGCGGGAGTAAGGAATGAGCAGTTCTTC. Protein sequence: CASSHGTLAGVRNEQFF.

Here the CDR3 reads CASSLGTSGPEAFF. As DNA, the CDR3 is TGCGCCAGCAGCTTGGGGACCTCGGGACCTGAAGCTTTCTTT. J is TRBJ1-1 and V is TRBV5-1, with D tentatively TRBD1 (5 bases). Germline CDR1 and CDR2: SGHRS and YFSETQ. V shed 0 bases and J shed 6 bases, with 12 bases lying between them. The CDR3 is 14 amino acids. Full variable domain (missing parts from reference TRBV5-1 and TRBJ1-1): KAGVTQTPRYLIKTRGQQVTLSCSPISGHRSVSWYQQTPGQGLQFLFEYFSETQRNKGNFPGRFSGRQFSNSRSEMNVSTLELGDSALYLCASSLGTSGPEAFFGQGTRLTVV.

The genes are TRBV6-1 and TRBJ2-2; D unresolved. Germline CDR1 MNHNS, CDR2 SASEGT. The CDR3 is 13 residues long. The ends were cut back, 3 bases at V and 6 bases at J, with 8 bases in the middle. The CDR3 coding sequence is TGTGCCAGCAGTGAGGTGGAATCCGGGGAGCTGTTTTTT. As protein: CASSEVESGELFF.

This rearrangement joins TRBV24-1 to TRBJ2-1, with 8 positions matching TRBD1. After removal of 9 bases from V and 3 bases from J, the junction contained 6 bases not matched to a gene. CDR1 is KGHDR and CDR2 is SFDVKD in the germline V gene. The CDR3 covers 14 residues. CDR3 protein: CATGITGGYNEQFF. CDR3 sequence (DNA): TGTGCCACCGGTATAACAGGGGGCTACAATGAGCAGTTCTTC.

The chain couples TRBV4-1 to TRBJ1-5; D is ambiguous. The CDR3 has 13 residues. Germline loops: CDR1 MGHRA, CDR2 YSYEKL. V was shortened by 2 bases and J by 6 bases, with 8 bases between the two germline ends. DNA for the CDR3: TGCGCCAGCAGCCAAACGACTGTTCAGCCCCAGCATTTT. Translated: CASSQTTVQPQHF.

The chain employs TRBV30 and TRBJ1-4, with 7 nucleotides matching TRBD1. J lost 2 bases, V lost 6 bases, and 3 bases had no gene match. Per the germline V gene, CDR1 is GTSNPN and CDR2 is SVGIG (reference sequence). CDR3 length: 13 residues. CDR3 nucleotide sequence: TGTGCCTGTCACAGGGGTACTAATGAAAAACTGTTTTTT. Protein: CACHRGTNEKLFF.

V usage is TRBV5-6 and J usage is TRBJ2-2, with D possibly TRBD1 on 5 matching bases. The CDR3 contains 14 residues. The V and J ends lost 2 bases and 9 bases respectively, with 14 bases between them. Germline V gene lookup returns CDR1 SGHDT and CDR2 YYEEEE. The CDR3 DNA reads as TGTGCCAGCAGCTTTAGGGGTAGGGCGCGGGAGCTGTTTTTT. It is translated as CASSFRGRARELFF.

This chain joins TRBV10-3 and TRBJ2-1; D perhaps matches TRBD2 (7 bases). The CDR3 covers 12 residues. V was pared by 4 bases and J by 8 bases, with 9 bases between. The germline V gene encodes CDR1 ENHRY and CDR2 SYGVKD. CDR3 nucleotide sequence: TGTGCCATCAGTGGGGAGGGGGATGAGCAGTTCTTC. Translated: CAISGEGDEQFF.

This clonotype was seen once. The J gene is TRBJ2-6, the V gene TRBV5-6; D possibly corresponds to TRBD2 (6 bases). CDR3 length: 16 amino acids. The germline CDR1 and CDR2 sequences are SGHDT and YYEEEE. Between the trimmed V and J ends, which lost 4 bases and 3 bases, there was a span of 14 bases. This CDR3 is CASSPDGGSGANVLTF. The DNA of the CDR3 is TGTGCCAGCAGCCCGGACGGGGGAAGTGGGGCCAACGTCCTGACTTTC.

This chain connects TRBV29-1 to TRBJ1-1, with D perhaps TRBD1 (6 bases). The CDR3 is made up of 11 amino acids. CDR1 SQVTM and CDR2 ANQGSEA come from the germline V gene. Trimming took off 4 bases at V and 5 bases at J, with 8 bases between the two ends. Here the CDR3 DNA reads TGCAGCGTTGGTCAGGGGACTGAAGCTTTCTTT. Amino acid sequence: CSVGQGTEAFF.

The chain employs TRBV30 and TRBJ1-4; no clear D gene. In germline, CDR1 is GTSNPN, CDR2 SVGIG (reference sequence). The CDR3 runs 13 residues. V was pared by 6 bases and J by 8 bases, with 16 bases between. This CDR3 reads CACTQDNHEKLFF. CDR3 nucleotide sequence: TGTGCCTGCACTCAGGATAACCACGAAAAACTGTTTTTT. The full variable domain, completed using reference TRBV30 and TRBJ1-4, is SQTIHQWPATLVQPVGSPLSLECTVEGTSNPNLYWYRQAAGRGLQLLFYSVGIGQISSEVPQNLSASRPQDRQFILSSKKLLLSDSGFYLCACTQDNHEKLFFGSGTQLSVL.

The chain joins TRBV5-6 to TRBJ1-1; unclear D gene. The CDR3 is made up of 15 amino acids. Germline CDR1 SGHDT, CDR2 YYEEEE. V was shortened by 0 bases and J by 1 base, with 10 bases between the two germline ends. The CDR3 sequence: CASSLGGFRNTEAFF. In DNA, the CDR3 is TGTGCCAGCAGCTTGGGAGGATTTCGGAACACTGAAGCTTTCTTT.

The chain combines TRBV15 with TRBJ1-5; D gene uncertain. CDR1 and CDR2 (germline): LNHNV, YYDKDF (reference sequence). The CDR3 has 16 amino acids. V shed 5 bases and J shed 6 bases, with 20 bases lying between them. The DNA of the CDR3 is TGTGCCACCAGCGGATCAGACGGTTTTTTTGGTCAGCCCCAGCATTTT. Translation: CATSGSDGFFGQPQHF. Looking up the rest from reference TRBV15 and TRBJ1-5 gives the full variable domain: DAMVIQNPRYQVTQFGKPVTLSCSQTLNHNVMYWYQQKSSQAPKLLFHYYDKDFNNEADTPDNFQSRRPNTSFCFLDIRSPGLGDTAMYLCATSGSDGFFGQPQHFGDGTRLSIL.

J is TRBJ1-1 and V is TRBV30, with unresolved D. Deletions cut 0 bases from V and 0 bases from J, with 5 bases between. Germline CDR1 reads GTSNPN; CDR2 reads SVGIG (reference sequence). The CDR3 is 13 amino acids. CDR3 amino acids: CAWSVGVNTEAFF. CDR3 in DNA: TGTGCCTGGAGTGTTGGAGTGAACACTGAAGCTTTCTTT.

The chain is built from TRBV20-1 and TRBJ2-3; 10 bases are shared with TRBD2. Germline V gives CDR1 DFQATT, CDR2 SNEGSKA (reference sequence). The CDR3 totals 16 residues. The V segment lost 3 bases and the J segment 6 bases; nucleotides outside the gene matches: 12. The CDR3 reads CSASPLSGRAGDTQYF. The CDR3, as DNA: TGCAGTGCTAGCCCGTTGAGCGGGAGGGCAGGGGATACGCAGTATTTT.

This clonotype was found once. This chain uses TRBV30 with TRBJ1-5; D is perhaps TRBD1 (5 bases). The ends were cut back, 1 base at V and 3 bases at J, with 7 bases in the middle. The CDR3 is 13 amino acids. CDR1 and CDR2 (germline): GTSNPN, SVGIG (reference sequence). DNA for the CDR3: TGTGCCTGGAGTGGACAGAACAATCAGCCCCAGCATTTT. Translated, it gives CAWSGQNNQPQHF.

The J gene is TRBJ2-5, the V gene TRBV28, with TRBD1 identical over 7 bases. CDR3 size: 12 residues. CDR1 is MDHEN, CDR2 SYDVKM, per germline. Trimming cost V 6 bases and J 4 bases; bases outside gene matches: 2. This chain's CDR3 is CASRRQGETQYF. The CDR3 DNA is TGTGCCAGCAGACGACAGGGAGAGACCCAGTACTTC.

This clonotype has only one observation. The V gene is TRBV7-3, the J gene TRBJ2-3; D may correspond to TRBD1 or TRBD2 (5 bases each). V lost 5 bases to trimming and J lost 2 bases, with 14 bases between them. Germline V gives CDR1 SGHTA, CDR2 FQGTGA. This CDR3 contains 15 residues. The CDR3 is CASSPSWGTTDTQYF. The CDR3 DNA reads TGTGCCAGCAGCCCCTCATGGGGGACCACAGATACGCAGTATTTT.

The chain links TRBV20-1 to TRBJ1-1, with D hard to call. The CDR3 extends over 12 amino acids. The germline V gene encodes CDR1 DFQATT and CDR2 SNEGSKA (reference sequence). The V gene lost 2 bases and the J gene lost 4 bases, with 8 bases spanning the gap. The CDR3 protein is CSARTRPTEAFF. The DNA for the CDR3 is TGCAGTGCTAGAACCCGCCCCACTGAAGCTTTCTTT.

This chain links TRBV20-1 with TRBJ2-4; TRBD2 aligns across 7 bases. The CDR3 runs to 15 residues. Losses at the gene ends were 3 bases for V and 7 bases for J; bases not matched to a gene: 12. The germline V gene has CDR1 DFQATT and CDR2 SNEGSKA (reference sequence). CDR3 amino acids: CSASHPGDGGNIQYF. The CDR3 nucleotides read TGCAGTGCTAGCCACCCCGGGGACGGGGGGAACATTCAGTACTTC.